This T cell receptor (beta chain) was sequenced during a study of shared clonotypes between healthy human individuals (TCRdb year 2020). Notes on the research overall: The cohort comprised a couple of women and a few men aged 18 to 49 years. For each donor, three plates each were used for CD4 naive and CD4 memory, two plates were used for CD8 naive, and one plate was used for CD8 memory. The study deeply sequenced blood TCR repertoires of several healthy adults to estimate repertoire size and the extent of clonotype sharing between individuals. To increase sequencing depth and limit assay-specific biases, different laboratories used diverse techniques to prepare libraries and sequence TCR repertoires. Each donor's leukapheresis produced roughly between roughly 0.94 and 9.5 billion PBMCs. The research as a whole found: Pairwise subsampling indicated that sequencing depth was expected to affect the degree of clonotype sharing among donors. Sampling was restricted to blood, and TCR repertoires in tissue are likely to differ from TCR repertoires in blood. Larger estimated clonotype richness was generally found for naive subsets than for memory subsets. Incomplete sequencing was indicated by rarefaction of sorted-subset datasets, despite the large sequencing depth. Across a handful of donors, roughly 5% of naive CD4, around 3.3% of naive CD8, roughly 2.3% of memory CD4, and 0.4% of memory CD8 clonotypes were shared. Compared with non-shared clonotypes, clonotypes shared by all four sorted-subset donors had higher generation probabilities. Because the study included only a small number of donors, the genetic and exposure-history diversity represented was limited.

CD8 naive samples consisted of CD45RO-negative cells that were positively selected for CCR7, yielding a CD45RA+CCR7+ population without TemRA cells. The donors were healthy, HIV-negative adults who had no recently reported acute infections or vaccinations. Every donor was a Caucasian adult residing in Nashville, Tennessee, USA. After blood collection by leukapheresis, PBMCs were isolated using Ficoll-Histopaque density gradient centrifugation and then cryopreserved in the vapor phase of liquid nitrogen. Analytical flow cytometry was used to check the purity and quantity of each magnetically sorted T cell population. Each sorted fraction had its genomic DNA isolated and then quantified by UV absorbance on a Nanodrop 2000c. This clone was seen once. The antigen this receptor binds is unknown. No base quality values were provided; no much bigger clone lies one nucleotide off. The CDR3 covers 14 residues, taking in both the cysteine and the phenylalanine. Only the CDR3 region is kept as DNA, spanning 42 bases read in frame from base 1. V is cut back by 5 bases and J by 2 bases, with 3 bases in the junction unmatched. In the germline V gene (reference sequence), CDR1 corresponds to PRHDT and CDR2 to FYEKMQ.

Using the deep immunoSEQ assay, multiplex PCR amplified TCR CDR3 regions from genomic DNA. Extracted genomic DNA from each cell subset was spread evenly across all wells of several immunoSEQ 96-well plates, with each plate serving as a replicate. Each replicate PCR for sorted subsets received about 180 ng genomic DNA, equal to tens of thousands of T cell genomes. The purified libraries were quantified using a Qubit 3.0 fluorometer, sized with a Bioanalyzer 2100, and then quantified again using the KAPA Library Quantification kit. Every immunoSEQ 96-well plate was sequenced on a separate single-read 150-cycle Illumina NextSeq 550 flow cell. The study's own analysis went as follows. Because the immunoSEQ output included only junctional sequences and no quality scores, the filtering could not be the same as the filtering used for full-length reads. To assign V/J genes and CDR3, sequences were annotated against IMGT germline references using PyIR, a Python wrapper for IgBLAST v1.9. Reads with weak V/J assignments (E-value above 1e-6), missing CDR3, stop codons, out-of-frame junctions, or ambiguous translated residues were removed. A V3J clonotype was defined by an identical inferred V gene, J gene, and CDR3 amino acid sequence. To compute the percentage overlap between repertoires, the number of shared unique clonotypes was divided by the size of the smaller repertoire. Repertoire richness was assessed with RTK rarefaction, the Chao1 estimator, and Recon v2.1 estimates of unobserved clonotypes. OLGA was used to compute generation probabilities for all TCRbeta clonotypes that the gDNA method yielded from a few donors. TCRdb limited this immuneACCESS table to in-frame rearrangements with V and J called. A share of clones is missing; checked studies link under half to unresolved V genes, and the rest is unexplained. That table gives V, J and clone size, and the DNA gave D and trimming. This sample holds millions of clones; less than 95% were observed only once. The ten largest clones represent 0.9% to 1.3% of the sample.

The sequence was obtained from a man between 18 and 29 years old in good health. This sequence uses TRBV13 and TRBJ2-3, with 8 bases matching TRBD2. Material for sequencing was naive CD8+ T cells sorted from blood. In light of the paper, this sample's cell subset or site label describes: CD45RA+CCR7+. The nucleotide sequence is TGTGCCAGCAGCCAAGCGGGGGTCACAGATACGCAGTATTTT. Protein translation: CASSQAGVTDTQYF.